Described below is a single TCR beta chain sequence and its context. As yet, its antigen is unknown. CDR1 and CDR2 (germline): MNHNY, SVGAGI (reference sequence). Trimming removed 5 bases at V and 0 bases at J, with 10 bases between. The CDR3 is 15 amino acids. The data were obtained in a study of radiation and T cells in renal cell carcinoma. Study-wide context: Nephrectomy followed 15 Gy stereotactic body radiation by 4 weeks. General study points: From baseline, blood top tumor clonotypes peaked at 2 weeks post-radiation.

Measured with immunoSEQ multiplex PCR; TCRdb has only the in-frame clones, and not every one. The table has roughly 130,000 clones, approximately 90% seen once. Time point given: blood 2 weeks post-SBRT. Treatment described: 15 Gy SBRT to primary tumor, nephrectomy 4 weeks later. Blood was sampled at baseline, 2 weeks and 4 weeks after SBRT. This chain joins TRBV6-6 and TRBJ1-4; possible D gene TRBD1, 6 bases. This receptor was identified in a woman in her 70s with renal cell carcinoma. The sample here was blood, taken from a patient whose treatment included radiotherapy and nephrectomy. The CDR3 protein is CASSTGHATNEKLFF. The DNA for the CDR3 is TGTGCCAGCAGTACGGGACATGCAACTAATGAAAAACTGTTTTTT.